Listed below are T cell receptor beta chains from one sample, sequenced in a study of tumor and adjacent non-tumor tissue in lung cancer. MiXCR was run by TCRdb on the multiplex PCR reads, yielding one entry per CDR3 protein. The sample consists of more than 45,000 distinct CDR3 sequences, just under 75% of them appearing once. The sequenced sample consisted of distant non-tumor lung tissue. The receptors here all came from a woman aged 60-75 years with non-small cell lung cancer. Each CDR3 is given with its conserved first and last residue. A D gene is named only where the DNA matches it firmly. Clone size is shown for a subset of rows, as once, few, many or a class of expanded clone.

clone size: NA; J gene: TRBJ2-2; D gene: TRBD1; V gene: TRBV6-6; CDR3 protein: CASSPGTGDTGDLLF; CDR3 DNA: TGTGCCAGCAGTCCCGGGACAGGGGACACCGGGGATCTGCTTTTT
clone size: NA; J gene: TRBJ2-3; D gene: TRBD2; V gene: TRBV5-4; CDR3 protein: CASGGTSPGHTDTQYF; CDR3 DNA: TGTGCCAGCGGGGGGACTAGCCCGGGGCACACAGATACGCAGTATTTT
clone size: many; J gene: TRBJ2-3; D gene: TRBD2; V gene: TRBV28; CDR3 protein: CASSLLSGSGTDTQYF; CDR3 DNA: TGTGCCAGCAGCCTACTTAGCGGGAGCGGCACAGATACGCAGTATTTT
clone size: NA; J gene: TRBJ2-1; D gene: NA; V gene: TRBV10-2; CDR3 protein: CATREAGFSYNEQFF; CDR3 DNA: TGCGCCACCAGAGAAGCCGGATTCTCCTACAATGAACAGTTCTTC
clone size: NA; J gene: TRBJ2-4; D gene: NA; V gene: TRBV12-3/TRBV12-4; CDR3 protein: CASSLRCATKNIQYF; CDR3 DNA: TGTGCCAGCAGTTTGCGGTGTGCTACCAAAAACATTCAGTACTTC
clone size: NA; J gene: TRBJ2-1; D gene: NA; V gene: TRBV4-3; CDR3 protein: CASSQTVSWSSYDEQFF; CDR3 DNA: TGCGCCAGTAGTCAAACTGTATCCTGGAGCTCCTACGATGAGCAGTTCTTC
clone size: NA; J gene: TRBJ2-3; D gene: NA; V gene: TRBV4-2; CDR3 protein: CARSHGSGTTDTQYF; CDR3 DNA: TGTGCCAGGAGCCACGGTAGCGGAACCACAGATACGCAGTATTTT
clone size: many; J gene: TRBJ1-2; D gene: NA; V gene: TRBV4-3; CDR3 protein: CASSQGPGAAGGYTF; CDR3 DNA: TGCGCCAGCAGCCAAGGGCCCGGAGCCGCTGGTGGCTACACCTTC
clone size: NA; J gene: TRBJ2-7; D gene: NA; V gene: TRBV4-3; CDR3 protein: CASSQGIRGRLTYEQYF; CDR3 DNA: TGCGCCAGCAGCCAAGGGATCAGGGGGAGGCTTACCTACGAGCAGTACTTC
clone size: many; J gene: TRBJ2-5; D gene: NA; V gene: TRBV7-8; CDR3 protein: CASSETGLKEETQYF; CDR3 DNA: TGTGCCAGCAGCGAAACGGGACTGAAAGAAGAGACCCAGTACTTC
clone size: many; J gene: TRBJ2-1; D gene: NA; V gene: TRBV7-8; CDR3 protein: CASSLGPGEQFF; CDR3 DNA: TGTGCCAGCAGCTTAGGTCCCGGGGAGCAGTTCTTC
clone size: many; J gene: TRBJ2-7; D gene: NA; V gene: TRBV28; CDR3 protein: CASNRRMTYEQYF; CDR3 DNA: TGTGCCAGCAATCGCAGGATGACCTACGAGCAGTACTTC
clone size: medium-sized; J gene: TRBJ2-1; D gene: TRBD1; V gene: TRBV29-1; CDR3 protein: CSVELGVTGGYNEQFF; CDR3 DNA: TGCAGCGTTGAATTGGGGGTCACAGGGGGCTACAATGAGCAGTTCTTC
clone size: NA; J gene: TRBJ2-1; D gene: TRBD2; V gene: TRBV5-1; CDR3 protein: CASSPSAGGGYNEQFF; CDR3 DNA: TGCGCCAGCAGCCCTTCTGCGGGAGGGGGGTACAATGAGCAGTTCTTC
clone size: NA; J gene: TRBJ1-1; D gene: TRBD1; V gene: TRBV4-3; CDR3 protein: CASSPRMTGYGIEAFF; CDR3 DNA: TGCGCCAGCAGTCCACGAATGACAGGGTATGGGATTGAAGCTTTCTTT
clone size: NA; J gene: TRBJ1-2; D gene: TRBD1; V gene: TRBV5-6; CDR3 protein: CASSPDGAPGTGLQGYTF; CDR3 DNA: TGTGCCAGCAGCCCGGACGGGGCCCCAGGGACAGGACTCCAAGGCTACACCTTC
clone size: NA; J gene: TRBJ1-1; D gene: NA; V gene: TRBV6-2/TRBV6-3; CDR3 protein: CASILEPNTEAFF; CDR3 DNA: TGTGCCAGTATCCTGGAGCCGAACACTGAAGCTTTCTTT
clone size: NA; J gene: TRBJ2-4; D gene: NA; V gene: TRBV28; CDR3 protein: CASCLPDSEIAKNIQYF; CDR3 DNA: TGTGCCAGCTGTTTACCCGACTCTGAAATAGCCAAAAATATTCAGTACTTC
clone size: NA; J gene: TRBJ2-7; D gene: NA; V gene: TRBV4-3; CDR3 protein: CASSHDNGQEAYEQYF; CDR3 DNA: TGCGCCAGCAGCCACGATAACGGACAAGAGGCCTACGAGCAGTACTTC
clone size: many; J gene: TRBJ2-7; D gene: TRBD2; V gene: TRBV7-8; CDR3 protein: CASSPRGGLAGERASPYEQYF; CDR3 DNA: TGTGCCAGCAGCCCCCGGGGCGGACTAGCGGGAGAAAGGGCGTCCCCCTACGAGCAGTACTTC
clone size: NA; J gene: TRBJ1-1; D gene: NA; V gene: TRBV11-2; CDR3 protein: CTSSLDSNTEAFF; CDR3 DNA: TGTACCAGCAGCTTAGACAGCAACACTGAAGCTTTCTTT
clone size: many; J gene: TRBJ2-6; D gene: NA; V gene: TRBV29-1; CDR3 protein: CSAMSSGANVLTF; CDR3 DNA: TGCAGCGCCATGAGCTCTGGGGCCAACGTCCTGACTTTC
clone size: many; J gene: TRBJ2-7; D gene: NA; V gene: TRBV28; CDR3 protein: CASQGYSSYEQYF; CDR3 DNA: TGTGCCAGCCAGGGTTACTCCTCCTACGAGCAGTACTTC
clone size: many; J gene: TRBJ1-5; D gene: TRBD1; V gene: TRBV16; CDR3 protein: CASSQSAGGVQPQHF; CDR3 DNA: TGTGCCAGCAGCCAATCTGCAGGGGGGGTTCAGCCCCAGCATTTT
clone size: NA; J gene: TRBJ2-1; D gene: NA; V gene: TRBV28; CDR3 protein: CASSMSWGFNEQFF; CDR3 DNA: TGTGCCAGCAGTATGTCATGGGGGTTCAATGAGCAGTTCTTC
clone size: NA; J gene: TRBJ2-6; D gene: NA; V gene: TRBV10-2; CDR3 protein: CASSDYGASVLTF; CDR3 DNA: TGCGCCAGTAGTGATTACGGGGCCAGCGTCCTGACTTTC
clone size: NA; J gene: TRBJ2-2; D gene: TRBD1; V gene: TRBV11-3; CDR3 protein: CASSTGTAKWTGELYF; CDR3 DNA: TGTGCCAGCAGTACAGGGACAGCGAAATGGACCGGGGAGCTGTATTTT
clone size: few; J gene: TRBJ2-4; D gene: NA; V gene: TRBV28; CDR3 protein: CASSLPDSGIAKNIRYF; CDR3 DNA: TGTGCCAGCAGTTTACCAGACTCTGGAATAGCCAAAAACATTCGGTATTTC
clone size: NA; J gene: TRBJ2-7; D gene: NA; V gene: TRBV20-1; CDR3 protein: CSARVLVAGSYEQYF; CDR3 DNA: TGCAGTGCTAGAGTTTTAGTCGCAGGCTCCTACGAGCAGTACTTC
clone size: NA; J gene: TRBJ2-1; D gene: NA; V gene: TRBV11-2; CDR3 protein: CASSKTGTAGCEQLF; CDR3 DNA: TGTGCCAGCAGCAAAACCGGGACGGCCGGGTGCGAGCAGTTATTC
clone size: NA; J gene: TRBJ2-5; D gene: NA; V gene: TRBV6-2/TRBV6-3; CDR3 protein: CASSITGQEIQYF; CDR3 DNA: TGTGCCAGCAGTATCACAGGGCAAGAGATCCAGTACTTC
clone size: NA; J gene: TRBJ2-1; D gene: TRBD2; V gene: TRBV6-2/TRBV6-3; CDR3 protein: CASSCTAGDPGNEQFF; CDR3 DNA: TGTGCCAGCAGTTGTACAGCGGGAGACCCCGGGAATGAGCAGTTCTTC
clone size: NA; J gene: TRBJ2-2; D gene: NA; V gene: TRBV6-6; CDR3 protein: CANSPRIGDTGELFF; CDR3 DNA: TGTGCCAACAGTCCCAGGATAGGGGACACCGGGGAGCTGTTTTTT
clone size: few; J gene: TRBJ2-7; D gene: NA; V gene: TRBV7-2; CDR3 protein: CASSFGPGDIRAYEQYF; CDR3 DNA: TGTGCCAGCAGCTTTGGACCAGGGGATATTAGGGCGTACGAGCAGTACTTC
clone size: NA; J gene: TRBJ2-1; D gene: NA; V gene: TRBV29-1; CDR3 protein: CSVAGGYVYGGQFF; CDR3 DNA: TGCAGCGTAGCAGGAGGGTATGTGTATGGTGGGCAGTTCTTC
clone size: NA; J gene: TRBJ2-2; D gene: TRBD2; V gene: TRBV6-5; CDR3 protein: CASKLASWELSF; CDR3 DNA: TGTGCCAGCAAACTAGCGAGCTGGGAGCTGTCTTTT
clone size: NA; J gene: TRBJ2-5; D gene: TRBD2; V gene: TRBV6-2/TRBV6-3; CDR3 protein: CASSPGLADRETQYF; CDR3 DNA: TGTGCCAGCAGTCCGGGACTAGCGGATCGAGAGACACAGTACTTC
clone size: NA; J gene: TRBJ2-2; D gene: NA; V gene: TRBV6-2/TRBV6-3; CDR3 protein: CVSSYGGDTGELFF; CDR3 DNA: TGTGTCAGTAGTTATGGGGGCGACACCGGGGAGCTGTTTTTT
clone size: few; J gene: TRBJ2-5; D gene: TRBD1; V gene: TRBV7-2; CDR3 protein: CASSSYGTVQETQYF; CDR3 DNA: TGTGCCAGCAGCTCGTATGGGACAGTTCAAGAGACCCAGTACTTC
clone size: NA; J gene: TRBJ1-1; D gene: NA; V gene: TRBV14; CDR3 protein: CAGSRDRVEAFF; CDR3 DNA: TGTGCCGGCAGCCGGGATAGGGTGGAAGCCTTCTTT
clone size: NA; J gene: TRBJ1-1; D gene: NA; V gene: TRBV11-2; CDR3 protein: CASNRTQNTEAFF; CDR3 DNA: TGTGCAAGCAACAGGACCCAGAACACTGAAGCTTTCTTT
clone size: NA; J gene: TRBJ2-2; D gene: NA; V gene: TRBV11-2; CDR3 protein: CASNSPQGGRNTRELFF; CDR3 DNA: TGTGCCAGCAATTCTCCCCAGGGGGGGCGGAACACCCGGGAGCTGTTTTTT
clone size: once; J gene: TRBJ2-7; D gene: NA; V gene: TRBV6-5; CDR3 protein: CAGSLLGGDGEQYF; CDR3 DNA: TGCGCCGGCAGTCTCCTCGGCGGGGACGGCGAGCAGTACTTC
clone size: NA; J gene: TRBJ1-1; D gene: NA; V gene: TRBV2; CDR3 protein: CASRHPNGPNTEAFF; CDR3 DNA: TGTGCCAGCAGACACCCGAACGGACCGAACACTGAAGCTTTCTTT
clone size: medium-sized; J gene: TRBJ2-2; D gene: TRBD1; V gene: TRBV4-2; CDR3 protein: CASSAEGQANTGELFF; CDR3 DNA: TGTGCCAGCAGCGCGGAGGGACAGGCGAACACCGGGGAGCTGTTTTTT
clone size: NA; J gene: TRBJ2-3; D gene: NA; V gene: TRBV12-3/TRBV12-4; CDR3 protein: CASSGGDSGPDTQYF; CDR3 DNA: TGTGCCAGCAGCGGAGGGGACAGTGGGCCAGATACACAGTATTTT
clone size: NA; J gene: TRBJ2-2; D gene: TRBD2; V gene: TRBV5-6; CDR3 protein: CASSRGTSGIPNTGELLF; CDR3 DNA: TGTGCCAGCAGCCGAGGGACTAGCGGGATCCCGAACACCGGGGAGCTGCTTTTT
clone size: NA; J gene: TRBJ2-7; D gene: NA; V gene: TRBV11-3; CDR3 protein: CASSLDTGAYEQYF; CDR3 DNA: TGTGCGAGCAGCTTAGACACGGGAGCCTATGAGCAGTACTTC
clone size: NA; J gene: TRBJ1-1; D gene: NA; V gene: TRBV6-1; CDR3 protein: CANSKPWATEAFF; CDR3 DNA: TGTGCCAACAGCAAACCGTGGGCAACTGAAGCTTTCTTT
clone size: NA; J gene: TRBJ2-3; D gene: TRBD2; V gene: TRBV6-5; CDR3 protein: CTSSQGTRGRIQDTQYF; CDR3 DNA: TGTACCAGCAGTCAAGGGACTAGGGGGAGGATTCAAGATACGCAGTATTTT
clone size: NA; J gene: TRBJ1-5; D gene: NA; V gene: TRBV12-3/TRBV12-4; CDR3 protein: CASSPKQRGPNQPQHF; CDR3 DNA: TGTGCCAGCAGTCCGAAACAGCGCGGCCCCAATCAGCCCCAACATTTT
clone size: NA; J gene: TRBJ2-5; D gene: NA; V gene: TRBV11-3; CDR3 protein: CASSLFGSSILQDTQYF; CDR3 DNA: TGTGCCAGCAGCTTGTTCGGGTCTAGTATTCTACAAGACACCCAGTACTTC
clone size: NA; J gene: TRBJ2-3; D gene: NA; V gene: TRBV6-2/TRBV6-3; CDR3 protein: CASSLLPRGSTADTQYF; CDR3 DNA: TGTGCCAGTAGTTTACTACCTAGAGGGAGTACCGCAGATACGCAGTATTTT